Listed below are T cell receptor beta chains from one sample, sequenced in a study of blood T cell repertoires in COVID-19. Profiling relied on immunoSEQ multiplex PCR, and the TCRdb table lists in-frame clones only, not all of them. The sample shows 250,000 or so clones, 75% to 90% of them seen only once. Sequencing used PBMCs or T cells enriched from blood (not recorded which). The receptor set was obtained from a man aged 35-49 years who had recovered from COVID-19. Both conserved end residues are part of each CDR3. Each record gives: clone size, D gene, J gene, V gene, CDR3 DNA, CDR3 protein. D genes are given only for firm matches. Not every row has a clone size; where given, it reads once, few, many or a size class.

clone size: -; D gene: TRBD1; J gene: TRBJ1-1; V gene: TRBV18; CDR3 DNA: TGTGCCAGCTCCGAAACAGGGGAGATGAACACTGAAGCTTTCTTT; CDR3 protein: CASSETGEMNTEAFF
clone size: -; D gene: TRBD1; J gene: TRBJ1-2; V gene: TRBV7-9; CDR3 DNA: TGTGCCAGCAGCCCGGGACAGGGCCTCTATGGCTACACCTTC; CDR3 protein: CASSPGQGLYGYTF
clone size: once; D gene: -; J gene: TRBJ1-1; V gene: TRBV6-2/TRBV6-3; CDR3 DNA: TGTGCCAGCAGTTTCGGACAGCCCACTGAAGCTTTCTTT; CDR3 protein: CASSFGQPTEAFF
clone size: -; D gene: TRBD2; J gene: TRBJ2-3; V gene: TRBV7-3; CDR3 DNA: TGTGCCAGCAGCTCCTATCTTGGACTAGCGGATACGCAGTATTTT; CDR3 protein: CASSSYLGLADTQYF
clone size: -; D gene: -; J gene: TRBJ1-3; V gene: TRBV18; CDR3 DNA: TGTGCCAGCTCAACGGGACTAGGGGCTACTGGAAACACCATATATTTT; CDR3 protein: CASSTGLGATGNTIYF
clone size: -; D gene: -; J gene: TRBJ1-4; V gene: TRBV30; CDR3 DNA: TGTGCCTGGAGTAATACAGGAGCAACTAATGAAAAACTGTTTTTT; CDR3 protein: CAWSNTGATNEKLFF
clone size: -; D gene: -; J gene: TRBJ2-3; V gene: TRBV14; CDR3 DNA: TGTGCCAGCAGCCAAGCGGGGGGCTCGGTTTGGGATACGCAGTATTTT; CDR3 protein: CASSQAGGSVWDTQYF
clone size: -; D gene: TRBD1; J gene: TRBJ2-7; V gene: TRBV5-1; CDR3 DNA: TGCGCCAGCAGCTGGGGGACAGCGGCCTACGAGCAGTACTTC; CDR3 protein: CASSWGTAAYEQYF
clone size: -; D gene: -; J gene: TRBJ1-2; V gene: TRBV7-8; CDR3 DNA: TGTGCCAGCAGCTTAGGGCCAGAAAACTATGGCTACACCTTC; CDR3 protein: CASSLGPENYGYTF
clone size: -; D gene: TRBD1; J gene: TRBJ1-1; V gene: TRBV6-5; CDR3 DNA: TGTGCCAGCAGTTACGATGGAGGGGGCAGGGGGGCTTTCTTT; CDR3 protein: CASSYDGGGRGAFF
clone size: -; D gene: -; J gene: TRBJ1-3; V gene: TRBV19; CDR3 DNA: TGTGCCACTCGTATGGGAGTAATCAGTGGAAACACCATATATTTT; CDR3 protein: CATRMGVISGNTIYF
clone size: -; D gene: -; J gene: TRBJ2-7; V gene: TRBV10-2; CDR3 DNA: TGCGCCAGCAGCCCCAGTACAGGGTACGAGCAGTACTTC; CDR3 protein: CASSPSTGYEQYF
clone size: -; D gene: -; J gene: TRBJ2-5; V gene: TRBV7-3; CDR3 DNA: TGTGCCAGCAGCTGCACAGGGCCCCTGGAGACCCAGTACTTC; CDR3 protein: CASSCTGPLETQYF
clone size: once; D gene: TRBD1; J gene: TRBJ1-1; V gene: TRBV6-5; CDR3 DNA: TGTGCCAGCAGAGTTACAGGGGTGAACACTGAAGCTTTCTTT; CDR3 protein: CASRVTGVNTEAFF
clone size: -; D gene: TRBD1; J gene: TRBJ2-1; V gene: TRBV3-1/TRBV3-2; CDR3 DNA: TGTGCCAGCAGCCCGTCCGGGACAGGGTCTTACAATGAGCAGTTCTTC; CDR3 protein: CASSPSGTGSYNEQFF
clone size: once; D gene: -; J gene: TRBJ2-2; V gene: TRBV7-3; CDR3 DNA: TGTGCCAGCGGGAGGACAGGGGAGCTGTTTTTT; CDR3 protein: CASGRTGELFF
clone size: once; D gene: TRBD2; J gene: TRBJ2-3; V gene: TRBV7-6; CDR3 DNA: TGTGCCAGCAGCTTAGATCTTTACCGCGAGGGACTAGCGGTCACAGATACGCAGTATTTT; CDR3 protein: CASSLDLYREGLAVTDTQYF
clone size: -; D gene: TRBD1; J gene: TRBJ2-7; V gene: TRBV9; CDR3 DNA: TGTGCCAGCAGCGCAACAGGGGACAGGGACGAGCAGTACTTC; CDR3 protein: CASSATGDRDEQYF
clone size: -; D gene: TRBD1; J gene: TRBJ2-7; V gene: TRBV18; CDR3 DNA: TGTGCCAGCTCACCGGGACAGGACCCCTACGAGCAGTACTTC; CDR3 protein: CASSPGQDPYEQYF
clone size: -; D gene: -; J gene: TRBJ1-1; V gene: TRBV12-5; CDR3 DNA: TGTGCTAGTGGTTTGGCCCTGTCAGACAGATTTTCCACTGAAGCTTTCTTT; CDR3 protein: CASGLALSDRFSTEAFF
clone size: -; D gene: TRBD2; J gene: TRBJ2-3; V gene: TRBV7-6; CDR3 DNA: TGTGCCAGCAGCTTAGCGAGAAGCGGGGGGGTCACAGATACGCAGTATTTT; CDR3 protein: CASSLARSGGVTDTQYF
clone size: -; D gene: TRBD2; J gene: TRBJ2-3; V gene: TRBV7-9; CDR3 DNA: TGTGCCAGCAGCACATCAGCGGGAAGCACAGATACGCAGTATTTT; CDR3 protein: CASSTSAGSTDTQYF
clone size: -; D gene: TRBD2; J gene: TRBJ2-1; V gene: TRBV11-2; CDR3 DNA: TGTGCCAGCAGCGCGGGACTAGCGGGAGTCGAGCAGTTCTTC; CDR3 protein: CASSAGLAGVEQFF
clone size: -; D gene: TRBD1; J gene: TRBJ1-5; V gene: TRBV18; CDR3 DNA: TGTGCCAGCTCACCGAGACAGGGATCTCAGCCCCAGCATTTT; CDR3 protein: CASSPRQGSQPQHF